One sample yielded the 25 T cell receptor beta chains listed below, sequenced in a study of shared clonotypes between healthy human individuals. TCRdb keeps only in-frame clones here, not all; method: immunoSEQ multiplex PCR. The table lists roughly 2.5 million clones, approximately 94% of them singletons. Sequenced material: naive CD4+ T cells sorted from blood. Subset reported: CD45RA+ positively selected. The receptors shown here come from a man aged 18 to 29 in good health.

This chain uses TRBV6-5 with TRBJ2-1; 10 nucleotides match TRBD2. Germline V lookup: CDR1 MNHEY, CDR2 SVGAGI. The CDR3 loop spans 15 amino acids. J was trimmed by 5 bases and V by 2 bases; bases with no gene match: 3. The CDR3 here is CASSYERGGNNEQFF. The CDR3 DNA is TGTGCCAGCAGTTACGAGCGGGGGGGCAACAATGAGCAGTTCTTC.

This rearrangement joins TRBV4-2 to TRBJ2-7; D possibly corresponds to TRBD1 (7 bases). This CDR3 has 15 amino acids. Germline assignment: CDR1 LGHNA and CDR2 YNFKEQ. With 4 bases removed from V and 6 bases from J, the gap between germline ends came to 19 bases. CDR3 coding DNA: TGTGCCAGCAGCCCAGGGGGGAGCGCCGGGGGCGAGCAGTACTTC. Translation gives CASSPGGSAGGEQYF.

This chain connects TRBV7-2 to TRBJ1-3; D is ambiguous. Germline CDR1 SGHTA, CDR2 FQGNSA. V was pared by 5 bases and J by 2 bases, with 13 bases between. CDR3 length: 15 residues. CDR3: CASSPGSSPGNTIYF. The CDR3 DNA is TGTGCCAGCAGCCCTGGGAGTTCACCTGGAAACACCATATATTTT.

This chain joins TRBV6-5 and TRBJ2-6; no clear D gene. V was clipped by 5 bases and J by 1 base, with 9 bases between them. The V gene's germline CDR1 is MNHEY and CDR2 SVGAGI. This CDR3 spans 15 amino acids. The CDR3 DNA sequence: TGTGCCAGCAGTAAATTCGCATCTGGGGCCAACGTCCTGACTTTC. This sequence encodes CASSKFASGANVLTF.

This rearrangement joins TRBV27 to TRBJ1-5; D remains ambiguous. V lost 2 bases and J 3 bases, leaving 11 bases between the germline ends. From germline, CDR1 is MNHEY and CDR2 SMNVEV (reference sequence). The CDR3 extends over 15 amino acids. DNA of the CDR3: TGTGCCAGCAGTTTAAATCTTTTTGCCAATCAGCCCCAGCATTTT. Translating gives CASSLNLFANQPQHF.

In regard to this clone: The sample has other DNA sequences that encode this CDR3 too. This chain's CDR3 is CASSYRASNQPQHF. The CDR3 nucleotides read TGTGCCAGCAGCTACAGGGCTAGCAATCAGCCCCAGCATTTT. This chain links TRBV6-6 with TRBJ1-5; D possibly corresponds to TRBD1 (6 bases). In germline, CDR1 is MNHNY, CDR2 SVGAGI (reference sequence). The CDR3 extends over 14 amino acids. V was clipped by 6 bases and J by 0 bases, with 9 bases between them.

In this sample, this clone turned up a few times. The chain joins TRBV28 to TRBJ1-4; D might be TRBD1 (6 bases). V gave up 6 bases and J gave up 5 bases, with 19 bases separating them. Germline V gives CDR1 MDHEN, CDR2 SYDVKM. The length of the CDR3 is 16 residues. In DNA, the CDR3 is TGTGCCAGCAGCCCAGGACAGAAGATGTGGAATGAAAAACTGTTTTTT. It is translated as CASSPGQKMWNEKLFF.

The chain couples TRBV18 to TRBJ2-2; D unresolved. CDR3 length: 14 amino acids. V was shortened by 3 bases and J by 3 bases, with 8 bases between the two germline ends. Germline assignment: CDR1 KGHSH and CDR2 LQKENI. CDR3 loop: CASSPSGYTGELFF. CDR3 coding DNA: TGTGCCAGCTCACCGTCCGGATACACCGGGGAGCTGTTTTTT. The entire variable domain, with the rest obtained from reference TRBV18 and TRBJ2-2, is as follows: NAGVMQNPRHLVRRRGQEARLRCSPMKGHSHVYWYRQLPEEGLKFMVYLQKENIIDESGMPKERFSAEFPKEGPSILRIQQVVRGDSAAYFCASSPSGYTGELFFGEGSRLTVL.

This clone appeared a single time. This chain joins TRBV2 and TRBJ1-1; possible D gene TRBD1, 5 bases. V was trimmed by 8 bases and J by 0 bases, leaving 16 bases between them. CDR3 size: 15 residues. The germline gives CDR1 SNHLY, CDR2 FYNNEI. CDR3 coding DNA: TGTGCCAGCCGATCGGGGGAGGTTATGAACACTGAAGCTTTCTTT. This gives the protein CASRSGEVMNTEAFF. Full variable domain (missing parts from reference TRBV2 and TRBJ1-1): EPEVTQTPSHQVTQMGQEVILRCVPISNHLYFYWYRQILGQKVEFLVSFYNNEISEKSEIFDDQFSVERPDGSNFTLKIRSTKLEDSAMYFCASRSGEVMNTEAFFGQGTRLTVV.

In DNA, the CDR3 is TGTGCCTGGAGCCCCCGCGGCGCAACTAATGAAAAACTGTTTTTT. Its protein product is CAWSPRGATNEKLFF. V is TRBV30 and J is TRBJ1-4; D is unclear. The CDR3 is made up of 15 amino acids. Per the germline V gene, CDR1 is GTSNPN and CDR2 is SVGIG (reference sequence). The germline V and J ends were trimmed by 3 bases and 0 bases, with 11 bases remaining between them.

This chain uses TRBV6-1 with TRBJ1-1, with a weak D call TRBD1 (5 bases). V shed 7 bases and J shed 4 bases, with 13 bases lying between them. Germline CDR1 is MNHNS and CDR2 is SASEGT. The CDR3 is made up of 13 amino acids. CDR3: CASTARGTTEAFF. Here the CDR3 DNA reads TGTGCCAGCACCGCGAGGGGAACCACTGAAGCTTTCTTT.

The rearrangement uses TRBV4-1 and TRBJ2-5; the D gene is possibly TRBD1 (6 bases). Germline V gives CDR1 MGHRA, CDR2 YSYEKL. This CDR3 is built from 17 residues. Trimming pared 1 base from V and 2 bases from J, leaving 17 bases between. The CDR3 loop is CASSQVARQEIQETQYF. The DNA of the CDR3 is TGCGCCAGCAGCCAAGTCGCGAGACAGGAGATTCAAGAGACCCAGTACTTC.

V usage is TRBV27 and J usage is TRBJ2-1; possibly TRBD2 for D (7 bases). Germline V gene lookup returns CDR1 MNHEY and CDR2 SMNVEV (reference sequence). The CDR3 covers 16 residues. V was clipped by 6 bases and J by 0 bases, with 15 bases between them. As DNA, the CDR3 is TGTGCCAGCAGCCCTTGGGGGGGCACCTCCTACAATGAGCAGTTCTTC. Translating it yields CASSPWGGTSYNEQFF.

This chain uses TRBV6-5 with TRBJ2-7; D not certain. CDR1 is MNHEY and CDR2 is SVGAGI in the germline V gene. V lost 2 bases, J lost 2 bases, and 13 bases lay in between. The CDR3 is 15 amino acids. The CDR3 reads CASSYEGAGPYEQYF. For the CDR3, the DNA is TGTGCCAGCAGTTACGAAGGTGCAGGACCCTACGAGCAGTACTTC.

CDR3 residues: CASSGEGGRINEQFF. The CDR3 region has the DNA TGTGCCAGCAGTGGGGAGGGAGGGCGAATTAATGAGCAGTTCTTC. This chain links TRBV2 with TRBJ2-1; 7 bases are a match to TRBD2. J was trimmed by 7 bases and V by 4 bases; bases with no gene match: 10. Germline lookup yields CDR1 SNHLY and CDR2 FYNNEI. This CDR3 comprises 15 residues. Drawing the rest from reference TRBV2 and TRBJ2-1, the complete variable domain is EPEVTQTPSHQVTQMGQEVILRCVPISNHLYFYWYRQILGQKVEFLVSFYNNEISEKSEIFDDQFSVERPDGSNFTLKIRSTKLEDSAMYFCASSGEGGRINEQFFGPGTRLTVL.

This clone has more than one count but fewer than ten. The chain combines TRBV27 with TRBJ1-5, with D possibly being TRBD1 (5 bases). V dropped 6 bases and J dropped 0 bases, with 9 bases sitting between them. CDR1 and CDR2 from the germline V gene are MNHEY and SMNVEV (reference sequence). The CDR3 is 14 residues long. Here the CDR3 DNA reads TGTGCCAGCAGAGCAGGGTATAGCAATCAGCCCCAGCATTTT. It specifies CASRAGYSNQPQHF.

This chain uses TRBV10-3 with TRBJ2-2; 7 bases line up with TRBD1. The V segment lost 7 bases and the J segment 0 bases; nucleotides outside the gene matches: 11. Per the germline V gene, CDR1 is ENHRY and CDR2 is SYGVKD. The CDR3 consists of 17 residues. DNA of the CDR3: TGTGCCATCACCGAGGACAGGATAGGATCGAACACCGGGGAGCTGTTTTTT. This gives the protein CAITEDRIGSNTGELFF.

The gene calls are TRBV4-3 and TRBJ2-1, with D possibly matching TRBD1 (5 bases). This CDR3 has 14 amino acids. Deletions cut 0 bases from V and 10 bases from J, with 13 bases between. Germline CDR1 and CDR2: LGHNA and YSLEER. The CDR3 here is CASSQDGQGHEQFF. In nucleotides, the CDR3 is TGCGCCAGCAGCCAAGATGGGCAGGGCCACGAGCAGTTCTTC.

A remark on this clone: Different DNA sequences within this sample yield the same CDR3. The chain combines TRBV5-6 with TRBJ2-2; D is undetermined. The V end was cut by 4 bases, the J end by 4 bases, with 8 bases between. The CDR3 sequence is 13 residues long. Germline V lookup: CDR1 SGHDT, CDR2 YYEEEE. The CDR3 DNA reads as TGTGCCAGCAGCCTCCCTCTCACCGGGGAGCTGTTTTTT. This gives the protein CASSLPLTGELFF.

CDR3 nucleotide sequence: TGTGCCAGCAGCTTATTCAATCAGCCCCAGCATTTT. Encoded protein: CASSLFNQPQHF. The chain is built from TRBV5-8 and TRBJ1-5; D ambiguous. V shed 2 bases and J shed 3 bases, with 3 bases lying between them. The germline V gene encodes CDR1 SGHTS and CDR2 YDEGEE. This CDR3 is 12 amino acids long.

This chain joins TRBV29-1 and TRBJ2-1; D tentatively reads TRBD1 or TRBD2 (5 bases each). The length of the CDR3 is 12 residues. Trimming left V 6 bases short and J 2 bases short, with 8 bases between. The germline V gene encodes CDR1 SQVTM and CDR2 ANQGSEA. For the CDR3, the DNA is TGCAGCGTGGGGGAGCCCTACAATGAGCAGTTCTTC. Its protein product is CSVGEPYNEQFF.

The chain has TRBV7-2 and TRBJ1-1; D unclear. The germline gives CDR1 SGHTA, CDR2 FQGNSA. V gave up 5 bases and J gave up 8 bases, with 9 bases separating them. The CDR3 sequence is 11 residues long. CDR3 DNA sequence: TGTGCCAGCAGCACCTCAAAGGAAGCTTTCTTT. Its translation is CASSTSKEAFF.

The chain carries TRBV5-1 and TRBJ1-1, with D unresolved. CDR1 SGHRS and CDR2 YFSETQ come from the germline V gene. V lost 0 bases to trimming and J lost 3 bases, with 9 bases between them. The CDR3 totals 14 residues. As DNA, the CDR3 is TGCGCCAGCAGCTTGGATCGGTGGGACACTGAAGCTTTCTTT. This codes for CASSLDRWDTEAFF.

V gene TRBV6-5 combines with J gene TRBJ2-5; maybe TRBD1 (6 bases). Trimming removed 5 bases from V and 5 bases from J, with 18 bases in between. Germline V gene data show CDR1 as MNHEY and CDR2 as SVGAGI. This CDR3 has 15 amino acids. The CDR3 DNA is TGTGCCAGCAGTCAGTGGACAGCCTTGGGGGAGACCCAGTACTTC. It encodes CASSQWTALGETQYF.

V is TRBV5-1 and J is TRBJ2-1; 12 bases are shared with TRBD2. V gave up 6 bases and J gave up 7 bases; unmatched junction bases: 8. The CDR3 totals 15 residues. Germline V gene sequence: CDR1 SGHRS, CDR2 YFSETQ. The CDR3 coding sequence is TGCGCCAGCAACCGCCGGACTAGCGGGGCGAATGAGCAGTTCTTC. Its translation: CASNRRTSGANEQFF.